The subject of this entry is one T cell receptor (beta chain). This clone's antigen is unknown. No base quality information exists; no much larger clone differs at one position. The sample originates from a study of CD8 T cells in ankylosing spondylitis (dated by TCRdb to 2016 to 2017). Background for the entire study: The study set out to find disease-linked TCR variants by profiling T cell receptor beta repertoires in ankylosing spondylitis patients and healthy donors. Peripheral blood samples were taken, and synovial fluid was additionally collected from ankylosing spondylitis patients. The whole study cohort included some 100 healthy donors and 20 to 25 ankylosing spondylitis patients.

CDR1 SEHNR and CDR2 FQNEAQ are derived from the germline V gene (reference sequence). V sheds 2 bases and J sheds 7 bases, leaving 11 bases between their ends. Including cysteine and phenylalanine, the CDR3 has 13 amino acids. The only DNA kept is the CDR3, 39 bases in frame from the first base. Sequencing relied on an Illumina HiSeq 2500. TCR beta libraries were prepared by quantitative 5'-RACE with molecular barcodes. The authors' pipeline ran thus. A new computational method, built on a probabilistic model of VDJ rearrangement, was used to identify disease-linked TCR variants. TCRdb's own reprocessing of the public reads used fastp at Q25 and MiXCR and kept productive beta chains. When rows share a CDR3 protein, they turn into one entry using the most common DNA and genes. The V and J calls and clone size are TCRdb's, not the authors'. The sample table records 100,000 to 150,000 distinct CDR3 sequences; approximately 13% of these occur just once. The ten largest make up just under 3% of the sample.

Summary of the overall study and its limitations: Some TCR beta motif variants had previously been reported in synovial fluid and blood of reactive arthritis patients, which suggested common disease-initiation mechanisms. Significant enrichment of the disease-linked clones was reported in matched synovial fluid samples from ankylosing spondylitis patients. A TCR beta motif made up of about eight highly homologous amino acid variants appeared to be characteristic of blood from ankylosing spondylitis patients. The disease-linked clones had a CD8+ phenotype and were found at relatively low frequencies in peripheral blood.

Material: blood, either unsorted or a sorted T cell fraction (not recorded which). The chain uses TRBV7-9 and TRBJ1-1; the D gene lacks a confident call. This receptor was taken from a female donor with ankylosing spondylitis or in good health (not recorded which). Here the CDR3 is given as CASSLMRGLEAFF. Read as DNA, the sequence is TGTGCCAGCAGCTTAATGCGCGGTCTTGAAGCTTTCTTT. Beyond the CDR3, the reference TRBV7-9 and TRBJ1-1 genes provide the residues; the full variable domain reads: DTGVSQNPRHKITKRGQNVTFRCDPISEHNRLYWYRQTLGQGPEFLTYFQNEAQLEKSRLLSDRFSAERPKGSFSTLEIQRTEQGDSAMYLCASSLMRGLEAFFGQGTRLTVV.